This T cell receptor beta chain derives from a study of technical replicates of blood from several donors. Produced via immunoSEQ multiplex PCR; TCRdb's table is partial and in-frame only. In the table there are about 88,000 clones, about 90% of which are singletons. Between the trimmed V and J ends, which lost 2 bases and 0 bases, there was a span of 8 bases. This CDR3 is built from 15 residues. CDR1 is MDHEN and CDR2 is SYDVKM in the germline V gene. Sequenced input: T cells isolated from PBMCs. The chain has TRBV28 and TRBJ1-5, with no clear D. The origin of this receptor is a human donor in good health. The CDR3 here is CASSLRRVSNQPQHF. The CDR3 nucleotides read TGTGCCAGCAGTTTAAGGCGGGTTAGCAATCAGCCCCAGCATTTT.